This record covers a single T cell receptor beta chain. What it binds is unknown. The entry originates in a study of T cell repertoires in aging, cancer and after chemotherapy. General study results and limits: No conclusions about immunological memory after chemotherapy can be drawn from the repertoire data.

The CDR3 is made up of 14 amino acids. Trimming took off 1 base at V and 5 bases at J, with 11 bases between the two ends. Looked up from germline, CDR1 is KGHSH and CDR2 is LQKENI. A mixed TRB-A/B primer pool amplified rearranged TRB by multiplex touch-down PCR. TCRdb ran MiXCR on the multiplex PCR reads and lists one entry per CDR3 protein. The sample has more than 10,000 distinct CDR3 sequences; about 33% are singletons. Amplification of TCR beta used genomic DNA extracted from peripheral blood. This sequence was found in a human donor in good health. The donor label of this sample is uncertain. The rearrangement joins TRBV18 to TRBJ1-1; the D is unclear. The sequenced sample was blood. The CDR3, as DNA: TGTGCCAGCTCACCACGCGCAGATGGGACTGAAGCTTTCTTT. The encoded protein is CASSPRADGTEAFF.